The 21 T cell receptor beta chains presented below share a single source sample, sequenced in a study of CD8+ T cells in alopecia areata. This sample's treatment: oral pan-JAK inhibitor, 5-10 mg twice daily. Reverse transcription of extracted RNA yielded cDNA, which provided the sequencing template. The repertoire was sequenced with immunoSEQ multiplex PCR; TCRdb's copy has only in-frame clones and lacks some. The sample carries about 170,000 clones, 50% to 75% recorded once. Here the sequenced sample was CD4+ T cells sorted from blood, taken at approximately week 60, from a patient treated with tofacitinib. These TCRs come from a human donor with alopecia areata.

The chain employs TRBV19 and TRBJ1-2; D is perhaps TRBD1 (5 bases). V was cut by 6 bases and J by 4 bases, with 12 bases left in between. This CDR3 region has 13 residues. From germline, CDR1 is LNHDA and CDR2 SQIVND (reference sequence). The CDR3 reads CASRPGESYGYTF. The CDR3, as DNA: TGTGCCAGTAGGCCGGGGGAAAGCTATGGCTACACCTTC. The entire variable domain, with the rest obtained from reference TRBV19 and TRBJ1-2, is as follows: DGGITQSPKYLFRKEGQNVTLSCEQNLNHDAMYWYRQDPGQGLRLIYYSQIVNDFQKGDIAEGYSVSREKKESFPLTVTSAQKNPTAFYLCASRPGESYGYTFGSGTRLTVV.

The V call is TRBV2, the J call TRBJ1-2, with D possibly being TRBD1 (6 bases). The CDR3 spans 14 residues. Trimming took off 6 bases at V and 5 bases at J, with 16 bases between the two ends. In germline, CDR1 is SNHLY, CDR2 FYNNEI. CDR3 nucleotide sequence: TGTGCCAGCAGCGAAAAGACAGGAGATTATGGCTACACCTTC. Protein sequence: CASSEKTGDYGYTF.

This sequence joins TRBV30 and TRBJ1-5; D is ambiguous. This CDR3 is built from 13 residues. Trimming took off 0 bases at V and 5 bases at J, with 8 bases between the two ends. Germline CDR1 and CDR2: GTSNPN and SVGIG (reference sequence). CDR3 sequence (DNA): TGTGCCTGGAGTGTACGGTCGGATCAGCCCCAGCATTTT. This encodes CAWSVRSDQPQHF. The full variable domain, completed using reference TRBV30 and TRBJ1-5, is SQTIHQWPATLVQPVGSPLSLECTVEGTSNPNLYWYRQAAGRGLQLLFYSVGIGQISSEVPQNLSASRPQDRQFILSSKKLLLSDSGFYLCAWSVRSDQPQHFGDGTRLSIL.

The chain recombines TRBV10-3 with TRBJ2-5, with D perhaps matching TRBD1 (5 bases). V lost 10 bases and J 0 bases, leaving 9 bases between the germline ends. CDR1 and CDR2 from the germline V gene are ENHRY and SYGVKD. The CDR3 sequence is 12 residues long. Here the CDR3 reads CATTDNQETQYF. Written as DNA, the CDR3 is TGTGCCACAACGGACAACCAAGAGACCCAGTACTTC.

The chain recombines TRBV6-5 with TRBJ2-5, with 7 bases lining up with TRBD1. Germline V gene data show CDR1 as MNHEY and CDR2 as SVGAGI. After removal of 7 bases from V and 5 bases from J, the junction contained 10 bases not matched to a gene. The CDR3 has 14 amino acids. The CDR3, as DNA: TGTGCCAGCACCGACAGGGCGACTCGGGAGACCCAGTACTTC. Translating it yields CASTDRATRETQYF.

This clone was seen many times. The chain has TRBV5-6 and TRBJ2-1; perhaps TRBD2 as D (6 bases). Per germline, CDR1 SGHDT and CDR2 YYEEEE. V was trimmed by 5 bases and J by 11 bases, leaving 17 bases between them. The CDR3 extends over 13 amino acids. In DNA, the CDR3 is TGTGCCAGCAGACCGACCGGGACTCATAAGCAGTTCTTC. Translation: CASRPTGTHKQFF. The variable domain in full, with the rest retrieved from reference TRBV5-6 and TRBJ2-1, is DAGVTQSPTHLIKTRGQQVTLRCSPKSGHDTVSWYQQALGQGPQFIFQYYEEEERQRGNFPDRFSGHQFPNYSSELNVNALLLGDSALYLCASRPTGTHKQFFGPGTRLTVL.

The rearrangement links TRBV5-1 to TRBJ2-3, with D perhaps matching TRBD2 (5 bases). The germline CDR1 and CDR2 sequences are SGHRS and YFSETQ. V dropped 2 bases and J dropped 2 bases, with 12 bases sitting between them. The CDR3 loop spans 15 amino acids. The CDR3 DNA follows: TGCGCCAGCAGCTTTATGGCAGCGGACACAGATACGCAGTATTTT. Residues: CASSFMAADTDTQYF.

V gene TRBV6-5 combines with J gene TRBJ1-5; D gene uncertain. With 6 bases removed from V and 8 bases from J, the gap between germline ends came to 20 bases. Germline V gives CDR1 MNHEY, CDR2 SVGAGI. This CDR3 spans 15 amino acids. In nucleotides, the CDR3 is TGTGCCAGCAGCAGGACCTGGCCCCATCTGGAGCCCCAGCATTTT. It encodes CASSRTWPHLEPQHF.

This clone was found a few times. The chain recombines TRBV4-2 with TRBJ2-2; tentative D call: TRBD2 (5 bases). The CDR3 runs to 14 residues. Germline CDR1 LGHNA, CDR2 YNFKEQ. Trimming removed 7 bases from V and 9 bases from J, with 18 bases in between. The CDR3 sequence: CASNRGPSGRELFF. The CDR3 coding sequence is TGTGCCAGCAACCGGGGTCCGAGCGGACGGGAGCTGTTTTTT.

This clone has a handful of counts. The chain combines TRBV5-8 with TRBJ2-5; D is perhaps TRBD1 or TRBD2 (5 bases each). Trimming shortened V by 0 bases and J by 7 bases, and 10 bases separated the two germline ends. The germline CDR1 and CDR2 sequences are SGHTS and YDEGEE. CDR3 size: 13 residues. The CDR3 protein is CASSLARDRTQYF. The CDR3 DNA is TGTGCCAGCAGCTTGGCGAGGGACCGGACCCAGTACTTC. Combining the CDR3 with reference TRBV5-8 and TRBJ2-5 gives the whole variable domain EAGVTQSPTHLIKTRGQQATLRCSPISGHTSVYWYQQALGLGLQFLLWYDEGEERNRGNFPPRFSGRQFPNYSSELNVNALELEDSALYLCASSLARDRTQYFGPGTRLLVL.

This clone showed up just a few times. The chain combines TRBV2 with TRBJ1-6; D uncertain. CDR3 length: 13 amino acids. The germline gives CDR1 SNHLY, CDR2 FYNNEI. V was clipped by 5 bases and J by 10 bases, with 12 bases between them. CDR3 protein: CASSLFRESPLHF. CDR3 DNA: TGTGCCAGCAGTCTCTTCCGGGAATCACCCCTCCACTTT.

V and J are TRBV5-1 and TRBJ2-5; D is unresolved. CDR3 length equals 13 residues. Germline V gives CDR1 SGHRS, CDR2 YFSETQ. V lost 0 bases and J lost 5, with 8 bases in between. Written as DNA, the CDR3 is TGCGCCAGCAGCTTGGCTGGTTGGGAGACCCAGTACTTC. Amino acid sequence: CASSLAGWETQYF.

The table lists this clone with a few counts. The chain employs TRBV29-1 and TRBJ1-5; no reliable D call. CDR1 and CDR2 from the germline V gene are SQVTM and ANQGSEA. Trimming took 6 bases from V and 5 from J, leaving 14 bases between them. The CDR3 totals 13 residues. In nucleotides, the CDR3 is TGCAGCGTCTCGGGTAATAGAGATCAGCCCCAGCATTTT. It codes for CSVSGNRDQPQHF.

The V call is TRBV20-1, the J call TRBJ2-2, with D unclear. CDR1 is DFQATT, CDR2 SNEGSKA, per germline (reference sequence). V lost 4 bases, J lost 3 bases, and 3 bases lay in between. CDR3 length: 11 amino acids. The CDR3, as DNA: TGCAGTGCTATACACACCGGGGAGCTGTTTTTT. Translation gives CSAIHTGELFF.

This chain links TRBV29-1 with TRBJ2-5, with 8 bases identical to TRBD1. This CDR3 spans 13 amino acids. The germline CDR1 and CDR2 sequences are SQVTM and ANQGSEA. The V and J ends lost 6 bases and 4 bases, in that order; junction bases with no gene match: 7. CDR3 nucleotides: TGCAGCGTAGAAACCGGGACAGGAGAGACCCAGTACTTC. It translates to CSVETGTGETQYF.

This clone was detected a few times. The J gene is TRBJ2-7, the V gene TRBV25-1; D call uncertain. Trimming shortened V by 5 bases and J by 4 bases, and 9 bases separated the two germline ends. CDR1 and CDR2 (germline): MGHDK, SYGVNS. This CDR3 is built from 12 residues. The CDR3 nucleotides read TGTGCCAGCAGTCCTCGATTATACGAGCAGTACTTC. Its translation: CASSPRLYEQYF.

In nucleotides, the CDR3 is TGTGCCAGCAGCTTAGGGACAGGAACTAACTATGGCTACACCTTC. Amino acid sequence: CASSLGTGTNYGYTF. V and J are TRBV7-6 and TRBJ1-2, with 7 bases that match TRBD1. Germline V gives CDR1 SGHVS, CDR2 FNYEAQ. The J segment lost 0 bases and the V segment lost 1 base, leaving 2 bases of the junction unmatched. This CDR3 has 15 residues.

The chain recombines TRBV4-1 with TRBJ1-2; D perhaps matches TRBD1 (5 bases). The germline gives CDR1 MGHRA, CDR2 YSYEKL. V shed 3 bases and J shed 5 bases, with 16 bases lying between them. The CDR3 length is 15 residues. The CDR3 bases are TGCGCCAGCAGCCAGCCAAGGGACGGTAGTTATGGCTACACCTTC. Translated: CASSQPRDGSYGYTF.

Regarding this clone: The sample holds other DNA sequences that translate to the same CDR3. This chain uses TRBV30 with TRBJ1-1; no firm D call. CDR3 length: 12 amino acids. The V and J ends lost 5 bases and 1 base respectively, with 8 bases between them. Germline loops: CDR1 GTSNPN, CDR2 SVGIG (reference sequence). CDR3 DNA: TGTGCCTGGGGTAGAAAGAACACTGAAGCTTTCTTT. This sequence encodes CAWGRKNTEAFF.

This CDR3 is CASSEHALGGTSYEQYF. The DNA of the CDR3 is TGTGCCAGCAGTGAACACGCGTTGGGGGGGACGTCCTACGAGCAGTACTTC. V gene TRBV2 combines with J gene TRBJ2-7; 7 positions agree with TRBD2. Germline CDR1 and CDR2: SNHLY and FYNNEI. This CDR3 has 17 residues. Trimming cost V 2 bases and J 1 base; bases outside gene matches: 11.

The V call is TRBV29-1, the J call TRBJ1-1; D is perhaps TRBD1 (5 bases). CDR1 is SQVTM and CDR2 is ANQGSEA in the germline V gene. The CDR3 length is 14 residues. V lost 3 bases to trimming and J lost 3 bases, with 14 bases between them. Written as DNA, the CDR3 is TGCAGCGTTGAGAGCCCCAAGGGGTACACTGAAGCTTTCTTT. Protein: CSVESPKGYTEAFF.